Listed here is a single T cell receptor beta chain. Its antigen is unknown. This CDR3 contains 14 residues. Trimming removed 6 bases at V and 5 bases at J, with 14 bases between. Germline lookup yields CDR1 SNHLY and CDR2 FYNNEI. 13 Jbeta primers and 60 Vbeta primers were used for the PCR. The method was immunoSEQ multiplex PCR; TCRdb's version includes in-frame clones alone and lacks a portion of them. The data hold hundreds of thousands of clones, with almost 80% observed a single time. The entry originates in a study of cytomegalovirus exposure and HLA in healthy donors. Study-wide context: Most donors, 81% of around 400 genotyped, fell in the Caucasian-associated ancestry cluster.

Study-level findings and limits: Many donors shared some public TCRs, even though most TCR sequences were rare. Per a prior analysis, the majority of TCR beta V segments were productive roughly 87% or roughly 30% of the time. The authors later linked a missense DCLRE1C variant to TCR beta V- and J-gene trimming.

The rearrangement uses TRBV2 and TRBJ1-5, with D possibly matching TRBD1 (6 bases). The TCR comes from a male donor in good health and CMV-seronegative. The sequencing input was PBMCs. Here the CDR3 DNA reads TGTGCCAGCAGGCCCGGGACAAGTTATCAGCCCCAGCATTTT. The encoded protein is CASRPGTSYQPQHF.